The rows below give T cell receptor beta chains drawn from one sample of a study of T cell repertoires in cytomegalovirus infection. TCRdb called the reads again in MiXCR, with one record for every CDR3 protein. The data hold about 530,000 distinct CDR3 sequences, with about 30% observed a single time. The sequenced sample was PBMCs. Source of these receptors: a human donor in good health (CMV status not recorded). Some clones in this sample may be carry-over from other donors' samples. CDR3s include the opening cysteine and the closing phenylalanine or tryptophan. The D gene is left open where the match is weak. Size tells how often a clone was seen (once, few, many) or the class of an expanded clone, and some rows leave it out.

V gene	J gene	clone size	D gene	CDR3 protein	CDR3 DNA
TRBV6-1	TRBJ2-1	NA	TRBD2	CASSYLADSYNEQFF	TGTGCCAGCAGTTACCTAGCGGACTCCTACAATGAGCAGTTCTTC
TRBV7-8	TRBJ2-7	many	TRBD2	CASSLSGRGGTHEQYF	TGTGCCAGCAGCTTATCAGGCCGGGGGGGTACCCACGAGCAGTACTTC
TRBV29-1	TRBJ2-2	NA	NA	CSVERDAGKTGELFF	TGCAGCGTTGAAAGGGACGCCGGAAAAACCGGGGAGCTGTTTTTT
TRBV6-1	TRBJ2-5	NA	NA	CASGAAGGKETQYF	TGTGCCAGCGGGGCAGCGGGCGGGAAAGAGACCCAGTACTTC
TRBV11-3	TRBJ2-1	many	TRBD2	CASSLLGTSGRRNEQFF	TGTGCCAGCAGCTTGCTCGGGACTAGCGGGAGAAGAAATGAGCAGTTCTTC
TRBV10-3	TRBJ2-1	NA	NA	CAISEAGAYNEQFF	TGTGCCATCAGTGAAGCGGGTGCCTACAATGAGCAGTTCTTC
TRBV12-3/TRBV12-4	TRBJ2-2	many	TRBD1	CASSNRGNTGELFF	TGTGCCAGCAGTAACAGGGGTAACACCGGGGAGCTGTTTTTT
TRBV7-2	TRBJ2-5	many	NA	CASSSVGTSGETQYF	TGTGCCAGCAGCTCAGTCGGGACTTCCGGCGAGACCCAGTACTTC
TRBV4-3	TRBJ2-4	few	TRBD2	CASSQDSPRLAGGLGNIQYF	TGCGCCAGCAGCCAAGATAGCCCGCGACTAGCGGGAGGGCTGGGGAACATTCAGTACTTC
TRBV6-8	TRBJ2-2	NA	NA	CAIPALNTGGELFF	TGTGCCATCCCGGCCCTAAACACCGGCGGGGAGCTGTTTTTT
TRBV6-1	TRBJ2-1	few	NA	CASSEWATGDRSSYEQFF	TGTGCCAGCAGTGAATGGGCGACCGGCGACCGAAGTAGCTATGAGCAGTTCTTC
TRBV11-2	TRBJ1-1	NA	TRBD1	CASSIGGQGRIEAFF	TGTGCCAGCAGCATAGGGGGACAGGGCCGGATTGAAGCTTTCTTT
TRBV6-2/TRBV6-3	TRBJ2-3	NA	NA	CASSYPETGTDTQYF	TGTGCCAGCAGTTACCCGGAGACGGGCACAGATACGCAGTATTTT
TRBV7-9	TRBJ2-2	few	NA	CASSRRDGNGELFF	TGTGCCAGCAGCCGCCGGGACGGCAACGGGGAGCTGTTTTTT
TRBV7-6	TRBJ2-1	many	TRBD2	CASSSRTSGILYNEQFF	TGTGCCAGCAGCTCCAGGACTAGCGGGATATTATACAATGAGCAGTTCTTC
TRBV7-2	TRBJ2-3	NA	NA	CASSLEGAGTDTQYF	TGTGCCAGCAGCTTAGAAGGAGCAGGCACAGATACGCAGTATTTT
TRBV19	TRBJ1-1	few	NA	CASSTVPGTEAFF	TGTGCCAGTAGCACAGTCCCGGGCACTGAAGCTTTCTTT
TRBV4-1	TRBJ1-2	few	NA	CASSQERGKWSYGSYSDGYTF	TGCGCCAGCAGCCAAGAGAGGGGAAAGTGGTCCTATGGCTCCTACTCTGATGGCTACACCTTC
TRBV27	TRBJ2-7	NA	TRBD2	CASSLPGLGMYF	TGTGCCAGCAGTTTACCGGGACTAGGCATGTACTTC
TRBV12-3/TRBV12-4	TRBJ1-5	many	NA	CASSPGRQPQHF	TGTGCCAGCAGCCCAGGGAGACAGCCCCAGCATTTT
TRBV7-8	TRBJ2-1	NA	NA	CASQWGARKPDWDEQFF	TGTGCCAGTCAATGGGGGGCGAGAAAGCCGGATTGGGATGAGCAGTTCTTC
TRBV5-1	TRBJ2-5	NA	NA	CASRGPEGETQYF	TGCGCCAGCAGGGGGCCGGAGGGAGAGACCCAGTACTTC
TRBV7-9	TRBJ2-1	few	NA	CASSLLSTGLSYNEQFF	TGTGCCAGCAGCTTATTATCTACTGGACTCTCCTACAATGAGCAGTTCTTC
TRBV29-1	TRBJ2-1	few	TRBD2	CSVQIAGGPLNEQFF	TGCAGCGTTCAAATAGCGGGAGGGCCATTGAATGAGCAGTTCTTC
TRBV4-1	TRBJ2-1	NA	NA	CASSQDGGVSYNEQFF	TGCGCCAGCAGCCAAGACGGGGGAGTCTCCTACAATGAGCAGTTCTTC
TRBV6-5	TRBJ1-1	NA	NA	CASSELPPGAYDTEAFF	TGTGCCAGCAGTGAGCTCCCTCCGGGGGCTTATGACACTGAAGCTTTCTTT
TRBV10-3	TRBJ2-2	NA	NA	CAISLNRVGNAGELFF	TGTGCCATCAGCCTCAACAGGGTTGGTAACGCCGGGGAGCTGTTTTTT
TRBV4-1	TRBJ1-1	NA	NA	CASSQGGLNTEAFF	TGCGCCAGCAGCCAAGGAGGACTAAACACTGAAGCTTTCTTT
TRBV19	TRBJ1-1	NA	NA	CASSMARDSGTEAFF	TGTGCCAGTAGTATGGCGAGGGACTCGGGCACTGAAGCTTTCTTT
TRBV10-3	TRBJ2-1	many	NA	CAISESHRDERDEQFF	TGTGCCATCAGTGAGAGTCACAGGGATGAGCGGGATGAGCAGTTCTTC
TRBV20-1	TRBJ2-7	few	TRBD2	CSARSSGYEQYF	TGCAGTGCTAGATCTAGCGGGTACGAGCAGTACTTC
TRBV7-9	TRBJ2-5	few	NA	CASSQGRGETQYF	TGTGCCAGCAGCCAGGGGCGGGGAGAGACCCAGTACTTC
TRBV19	TRBJ1-1	many	TRBD1	CASSPGGTNTEAFF	TGTGCCAGTAGTCCAGGGGGCACGAACACTGAAGCTTTCTTT
TRBV5-1	TRBJ2-5	few	NA	CASSRIPGPETQYF	TGCGCCAGCAGTCGAATACCCGGCCCGGAGACCCAGTACTTC
TRBV19	TRBJ1-1	NA	NA	CASTQGARSAFF	TGTGCCAGTACACAGGGCGCAAGGTCTGCTTTCTTT
TRBV7-9	TRBJ2-4	few	TRBD1	CASSYPDRAQNIQYF	TGTGCCAGCAGTTATCCCGACAGGGCCCAAAACATTCAGTACTTC
TRBV5-8	TRBJ1-5	few	TRBD1	CASSFPTGDSNQPQHF	TGTGCCAGCAGCTTCCCGACAGGGGATAGCAATCAGCCCCAGCATTTT
TRBV7-8	TRBJ2-3	many	TRBD2	CASRRLAELTDTQYF	TGTGCCAGCAGACGACTAGCGGAGCTTACAGATACGCAGTATTTT
TRBV28	TRBJ2-1	NA	NA	CAIRNRANEQFF	TGTGCCATCCGCAACAGGGCAAATGAGCAGTTCTTC
TRBV6-6	TRBJ1-1	NA	NA	CASSGWGGRGAFF	TGTGCCAGCAGTGGGTGGGGGGGGCGTGGAGCTTTCTTT
TRBV20-1	TRBJ2-1	few	TRBD2	CSAALAGVSNEQFF	TGCAGTGCGGCACTAGCGGGAGTTTCGAATGAGCAGTTCTTC
TRBV6-5	TRBJ1-2	many	NA	CASSYRQGLYGYTF	TGTGCCAGCAGTTACAGGCAGGGCCTATATGGCTACACCTTC
TRBV19	TRBJ2-1	NA	NA	CASSPLLVRGDYNEQFF	TGTGCCAGTAGCCCCCTTCTGGTGAGAGGGGACTACAATGAGCAGTTCTTC
TRBV4-3	TRBJ1-3	NA	NA	CASGGGGQTNSGNTIYF	TGCGCCAGCGGCGGGGGAGGACAGACTAATTCTGGAAACACCATATATTTT
TRBV6-6	TRBJ2-4	NA	NA	CASSYWSQEGNIQYF	TGTGCCAGCAGTTACTGGTCCCAAGAGGGTAACATTCAGTACTTC
TRBV27	TRBJ2-7	NA	NA	CASSFGSETYEQYF	TGTGCCAGCAGTTTTGGATCGGAGACCTACGAGCAGTACTTC
TRBV20-1	TRBJ2-3	NA	TRBD2	CSARAFGGLAGEADTQYF	TGCAGTGCTAGAGCCTTCGGGGGACTAGCGGGTGAAGCAGATACGCAGTATTTT
TRBV18	TRBJ2-3	few	NA	CASSPRPQGSRADTQYF	TGTGCCAGCTCACCGAGACCCCAGGGAAGTAGGGCAGATACGCAGTATTTT
TRBV2	TRBJ2-1	NA	NA	CASSARWAEQFF	TGTGCCAGCAGCGCCCGTTGGGCTGAGCAGTTCTTC
TRBV10-2	TRBJ2-3	NA	TRBD2	CASYGLVADTQYF	TGCGCCAGCTACGGACTAGTTGCAGATACGCAGTATTTT
TRBV4-1	TRBJ1-6	few	NA	CASSQESGYYNSPLHF	TGCGCCAGCAGCCAAGAATCCGGATACTATAATTCACCCCTCCACTTT
TRBV28	TRBJ2-1	NA	TRBD1	CASSSIHDRVLKNEQFF	TGTGCCAGCAGTTCCATACATGACAGGGTCCTTAAAAATGAGCAGTTCTTC
TRBV30	TRBJ2-3	NA	NA	CAWAQGGDTQYF	TGTGCCTGGGCCCAGGGCGGCGATACGCAGTATTTT